This T cell receptor beta chain emerged from a study of blood T cell repertoires in COVID-19. About the research overall: Acute and convalescent COVID-19 specimens originated in the United States, Italy and Spain. PBMCs, B-cell-depleted T cells, or T cells were the source of the cDNA or gDNA that made up the material.

CDR1 is KGHSH, CDR2 LQKENI, per germline. The CDR3 sequence is 15 residues long. V shed 5 bases, J shed 5 bases, and the junction held 8 bases outside the gene matches. Authors' processing steps: The assay estimated nucleated cells by amplifying reference gene primers. Sequencing used immunoSEQ multiplex PCR; TCRdb keeps in-frame clones, though not all of them. That table supplies the V and J calls and clone size; D and trimming were determined from the DNA. This table has about 260,000 clones, around 87% appearing once. Sequencing was done on a sample of peripheral blood. The receptor was derived from a woman between 50 and 59 years old with acute or convalescent COVID-19. The chain has TRBV18 and TRBJ2-1, with TRBD2 identical over 8 bases. The CDR3 here is CASSVDAGGNNEQFF. CDR3 sequence (DNA): TGTGCCAGCTCAGTAGATGCGGGAGGAAACAATGAGCAGTTCTTC.